These 6 T cell receptor beta chains share one sample of origin, sequenced in a study of shared clonotypes between healthy human individuals. Produced via immunoSEQ multiplex PCR; TCRdb's table is partial and in-frame only. This table holds 950,000 to 1,100,000 clones, 65% to 75% found once. The sample comprised memory CD4+ T cells sorted from blood. The subset was: CD45RA-negative fraction. The receptors shown here come from a man between 18 and 35 years old in good health.

As for this clone: This sequence may be a read error, since a much larger clone differs from it by one base. The chain links TRBV13 to TRBJ1-1; D possibly corresponds to TRBD1 (6 bases). The length of the CDR3 is 14 residues. Germline V gives CDR1 PRHDT, CDR2 FYEKMQ (reference sequence). V was cut by 2 bases and J by 1 base, with 8 bases left in between. CDR3 nucleotide sequence: TGTGCCAGCAGCTTATCAGGGGCGAACACTGAAGCTTTCTTT. The encoded protein is CASSLSGANTEAFF.

The V gene is TRBV7-2, the J gene TRBJ2-2; D unclear. The germline CDR1 and CDR2 sequences are SGHTA and FQGNSA. The CDR3 extends over 13 amino acids. Trimming cost V 5 bases and J 5 bases, with 9 bases left between them. The DNA of the CDR3 is TGTGCCAGCAGCCGCATAGCAACCGGGGAGCTGTTTTTT. It translates to CASSRIATGELFF.

The CDR3 spells CASSRGLTGELFF. Here the CDR3 DNA reads TGCGCCAGCAGCCGAGGGCTCACCGGGGAGCTGTTTTTT. The rearrangement uses TRBV5-1 and TRBJ2-2; tentative D call: TRBD2 (5 bases). Trimming shortened V by 4 bases and J by 4 bases, and 8 bases separated the two germline ends. Germline V gene sequence: CDR1 SGHRS, CDR2 YFSETQ. The CDR3 sequence is 13 residues long. Looking up the rest from reference TRBV5-1 and TRBJ2-2 gives the full variable domain: KAGVTQTPRYLIKTRGQQVTLSCSPISGHRSVSWYQQTPGQGLQFLFEYFSETQRNKGNFPGRFSGRQFSNSRSEMNVSTLELGDSALYLCASSRGLTGELFFGEGSRLTVL.

The genes are TRBV5-4 and TRBJ2-2, with 10 positions matching TRBD1. This CDR3 is built from 18 residues. In germline, CDR1 is SGHNT, CDR2 YYREEE (reference sequence). V lost 4 bases, J lost 1 base, and 10 bases stayed unmatched. The DNA for the CDR3 is TGTGCCAGCAGCAGATCCGGGACAGGGGTAGGGAACACCGGGGAGCTGTTTTTT. Its protein is CASSRSGTGVGNTGELFF. Filled out from reference TRBV5-4 and TRBJ2-2, the complete variable domain reads ETGVTQSPTHLIKTRGQQVTLRCSSQSGHNTVSWYQQALGQGPQFIFQYYREEENGRGNFPPRFSGLQFPNYSSELNVNALELDDSALYLCASSRSGTGVGNTGELFFGEGSRLTVL.

The V call is TRBV7-9, the J call TRBJ2-7; D unresolved. There are 13 residues in the CDR3. Germline values: CDR1 SEHNR, CDR2 FQNEAQ (reference sequence). Trimming took off 2 bases at V and 6 bases at J, with 11 bases between the two ends. CDR3 sequence reads: CASSLMAGSEQYF. DNA for the CDR3: TGTGCCAGCAGCTTAATGGCAGGTTCCGAGCAGTACTTC.

The chain is built from TRBV11-2 and TRBJ1-2; weak D call: TRBD1 (5 bases). V was cut by 2 bases and J by 4 bases, with 8 bases left in between. Germline-derived CDR1 and CDR2 are SGHAT and FQNNGV. The CDR3 loop spans 13 amino acids. The CDR3 region is CASSLFGGYGYTF. The CDR3 DNA reads TGTGCCAGCAGCTTATTTGGGGGCTATGGCTACACCTTC.